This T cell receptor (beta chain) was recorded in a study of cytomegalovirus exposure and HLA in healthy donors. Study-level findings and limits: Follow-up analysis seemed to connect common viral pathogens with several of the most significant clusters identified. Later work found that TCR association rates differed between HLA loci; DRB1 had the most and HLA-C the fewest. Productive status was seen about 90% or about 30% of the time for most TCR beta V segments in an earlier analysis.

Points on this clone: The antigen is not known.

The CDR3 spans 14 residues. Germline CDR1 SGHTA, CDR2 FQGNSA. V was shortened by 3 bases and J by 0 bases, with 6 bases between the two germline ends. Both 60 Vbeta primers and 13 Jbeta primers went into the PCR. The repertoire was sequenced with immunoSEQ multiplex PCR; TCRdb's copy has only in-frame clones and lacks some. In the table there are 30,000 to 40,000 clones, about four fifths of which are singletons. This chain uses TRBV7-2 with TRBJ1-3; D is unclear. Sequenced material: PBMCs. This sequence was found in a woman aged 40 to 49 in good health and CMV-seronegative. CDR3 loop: CASSFSSSGNTIYF. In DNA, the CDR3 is TGTGCCAGCAGCTTCTCGAGCTCTGGAAACACCATATATTTT.